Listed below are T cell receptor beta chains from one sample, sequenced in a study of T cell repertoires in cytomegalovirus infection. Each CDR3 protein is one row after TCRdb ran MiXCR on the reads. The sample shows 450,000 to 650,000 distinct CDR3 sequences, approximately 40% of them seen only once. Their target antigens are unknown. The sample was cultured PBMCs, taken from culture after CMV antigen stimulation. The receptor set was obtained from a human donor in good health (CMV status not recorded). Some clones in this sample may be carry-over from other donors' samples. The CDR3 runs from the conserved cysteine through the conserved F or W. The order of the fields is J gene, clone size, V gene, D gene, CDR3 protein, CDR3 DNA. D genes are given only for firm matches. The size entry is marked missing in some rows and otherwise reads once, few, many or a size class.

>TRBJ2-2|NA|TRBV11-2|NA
CASSPAAATGELFF
TGTGCCAGCAGCCCGGCGGCCGCGACCGGGGAGCTGTTTTTT
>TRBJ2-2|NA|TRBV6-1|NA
CASGGWTVNTGELFF
TGTGCCAGCGGGGGGTGGACAGTGAACACCGGGGAGCTGTTTTTT
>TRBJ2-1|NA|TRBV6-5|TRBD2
CASSYRAAGAYNEQFF
TGTGCCAGCAGTTATCGTGCAGCGGGGGCCTACAATGAGCAGTTCTTC
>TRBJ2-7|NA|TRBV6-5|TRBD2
CASSRTSGPNGVQYF
TGTGCCAGCAGTCGGACTAGCGGTCCTAATGGGGTGCAGTACTTC
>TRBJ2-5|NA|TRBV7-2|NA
CASSFLVGTQYF
TGTGCCAGCAGCTTCTTGGTGGGGACCCAGTACTTC
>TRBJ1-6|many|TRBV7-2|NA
CASSQRGGGNSPLHF
TGTGCCAGCAGCCAACGTGGAGGAGGTAATTCACCCCTCCACTTT
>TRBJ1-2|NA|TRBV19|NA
CASSMAGIGYTF
TGTGCCAGTAGTATGGCGGGGATTGGCTACACCTTC
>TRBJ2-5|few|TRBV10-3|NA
CAISDPERLAQETQYF
TGTGCCATCAGTGACCCCGAGAGGCTAGCGCAAGAGACCCAGTACTTC
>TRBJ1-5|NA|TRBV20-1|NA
CSATGGNQPQHF
TGCAGTGCTACCGGAGGCAATCAGCCCCAGCATTTT
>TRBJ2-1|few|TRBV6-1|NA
CASSESLRTPVYEQFF
TGTGCCAGCAGTGAAAGTCTGCGAACCCCTGTGTATGAGCAGTTCTTC
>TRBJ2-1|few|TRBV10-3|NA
CAISGPVGNEQFF
TGTGCCATCAGTGGTCCCGTCGGCAATGAGCAGTTCTTC
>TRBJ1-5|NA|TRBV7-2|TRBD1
CASSLTGMTGDGNQPQHF
TGTGCCAGCAGCTTAACAGGGATGACAGGGGATGGTAATCAGCCCCAGCATTTT
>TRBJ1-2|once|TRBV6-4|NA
CASRGGSGYTF
TGTGCCAGCAGGGGCGGGAGCGGCTACACCTTC
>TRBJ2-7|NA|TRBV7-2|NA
CANSFGLSSYEQYF
TGTGCCAACAGCTTTGGCTTGAGCTCCTACGAGCAGTACTTC
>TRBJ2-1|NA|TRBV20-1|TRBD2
CSARRSGTGGKFF
TGCAGTGCTAGACGATCGGGGACGGGAGGGAAGTTCTTC
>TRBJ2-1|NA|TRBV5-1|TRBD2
CASSLRTSGGPTYNEQFF
TGCGCCAGCAGCCTCCGGACTAGCGGGGGGCCCACCTACAATGAGCAGTTCTTC
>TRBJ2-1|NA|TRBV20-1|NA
CSAFPGPSPHNEQFF
TGCAGTGCTTTCCCGGGACCCTCCCCCCACAATGAGCAGTTCTTC
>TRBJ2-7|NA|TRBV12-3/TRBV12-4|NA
CASSLGHTNSYEQYF
TGTGCCAGCAGTTTAGGACACACTAATTCCTACGAGCAGTACTTC
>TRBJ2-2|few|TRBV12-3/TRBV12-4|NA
CASTPLGYYTGELFF
TGTGCCAGCACCCCCCTGGGGTACTACACCGGGGAGCTGTTTTTT
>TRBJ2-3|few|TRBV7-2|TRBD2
CASSPPATSVDTQYF
TGTGCCAGCAGCCCCCCCGCGACTAGCGTAGATACGCAGTATTTT
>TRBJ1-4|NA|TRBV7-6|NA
CASRPLGNEKLFF
TGTGCCAGCAGGCCCCTGGGGAATGAAAAACTGTTTTTT
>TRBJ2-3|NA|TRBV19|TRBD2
CASSMGSGGRTDTQYF
TGTGCCAGTAGTATGGGAAGCGGGGGCCGCACAGATACGCAGTATTTT
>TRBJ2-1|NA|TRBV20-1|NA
CSGKTGDEQFF
TGCAGTGGTAAGACGGGCGACGAGCAGTTCTTC
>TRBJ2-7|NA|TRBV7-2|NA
CASSLVRDNSYEQYF
TGTGCCAGCAGCTTAGTCCGGGACAACTCCTACGAGCAGTACTTC
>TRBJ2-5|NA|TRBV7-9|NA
CASTERPGTLQETQYF
TGTGCCAGCACTGAGCGGCCAGGGACCCTCCAAGAGACCCAGTACTTC
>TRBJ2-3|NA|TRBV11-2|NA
CASSLRRLADTQYF
TGTGCCAGCAGCTTAAGGCGATTGGCGGATACGCAGTATTTT
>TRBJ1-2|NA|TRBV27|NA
CASSLDRPDYGYTF
TGTGCCAGCAGTTTAGACAGACCAGACTATGGCTACACCTTC
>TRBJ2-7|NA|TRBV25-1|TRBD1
CASSAQGTSYEQYF
TGTGCCAGCAGTGCACAGGGGACCTCCTACGAGCAGTACTTC
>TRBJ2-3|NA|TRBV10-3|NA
CAISSEGDTQYF
TGTGCCATCAGTAGCGAGGGGGATACGCAGTATTTT
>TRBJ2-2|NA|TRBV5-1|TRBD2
CASSFGLASGELFF
TGCGCCAGCAGCTTTGGACTAGCTTCCGGGGAGCTGTTTTTT